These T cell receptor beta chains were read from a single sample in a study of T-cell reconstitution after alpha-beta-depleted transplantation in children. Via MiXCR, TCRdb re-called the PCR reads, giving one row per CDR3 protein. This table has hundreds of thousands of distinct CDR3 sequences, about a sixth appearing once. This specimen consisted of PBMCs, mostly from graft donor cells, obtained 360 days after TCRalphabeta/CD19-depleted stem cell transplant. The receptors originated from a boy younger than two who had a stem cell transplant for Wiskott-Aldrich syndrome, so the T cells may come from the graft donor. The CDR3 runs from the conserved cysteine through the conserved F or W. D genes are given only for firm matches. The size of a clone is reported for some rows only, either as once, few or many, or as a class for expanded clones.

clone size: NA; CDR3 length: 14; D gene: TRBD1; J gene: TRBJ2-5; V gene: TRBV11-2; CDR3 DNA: TGTGCCAGCAGCAGACTCAGGGGGCAAGAGACCCAGTACTTC; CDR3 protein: CASSRLRGQETQYF
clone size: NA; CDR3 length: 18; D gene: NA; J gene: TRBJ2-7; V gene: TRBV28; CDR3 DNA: TGTGCCAGCAGTTCCACCGACAGATTTCGGGATAGCTCCTACGAGCAGTACTTC; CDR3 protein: CASSSTDRFRDSSYEQYF
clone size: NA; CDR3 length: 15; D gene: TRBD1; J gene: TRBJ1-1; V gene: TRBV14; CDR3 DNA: TGTGCCAGCAGCCCCCCAAGGGGGCAGTTCACTGAAGCTTTCTTT; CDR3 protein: CASSPPRGQFTEAFF
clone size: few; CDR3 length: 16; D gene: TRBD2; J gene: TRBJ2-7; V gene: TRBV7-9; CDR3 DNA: TGTGCCAGCAGCTCCTGGACTAGCGGGGTGATCTACGAGCAGTACTTC; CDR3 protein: CASSSWTSGVIYEQYF
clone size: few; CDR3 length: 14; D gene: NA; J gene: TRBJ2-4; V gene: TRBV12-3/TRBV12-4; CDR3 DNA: TGTGCCAGCAGTGTAGCGATAGCCAAAAACATTCAGTACTTC; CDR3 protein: CASSVAIAKNIQYF
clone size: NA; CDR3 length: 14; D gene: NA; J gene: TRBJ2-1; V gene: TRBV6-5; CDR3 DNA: TGTGCCAGCAGTTACTCGAACCGTCTGGATGAGCAGTTCTTC; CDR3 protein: CASSYSNRLDEQFF
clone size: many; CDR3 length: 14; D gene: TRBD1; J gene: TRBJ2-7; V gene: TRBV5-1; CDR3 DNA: TGCGCCAGCAGCCTGGGACAGGGGAAAGAGGAGCAGTACTTC; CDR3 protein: CASSLGQGKEEQYF
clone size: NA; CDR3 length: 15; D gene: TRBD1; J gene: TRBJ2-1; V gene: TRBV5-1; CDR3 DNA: TGCGCCAGCAGCTTGGAGACAGGGGGCTACAATGAGCAGTTCTTC; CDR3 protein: CASSLETGGYNEQFF
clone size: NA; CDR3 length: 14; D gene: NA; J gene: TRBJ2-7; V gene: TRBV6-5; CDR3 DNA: TGTGCCAGCAGTTACTCGAAGGTCAGCTACGAGCAGTACTTC; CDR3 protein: CASSYSKVSYEQYF
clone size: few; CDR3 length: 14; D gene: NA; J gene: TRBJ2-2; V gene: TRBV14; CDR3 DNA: TGTGCCAGCAGAGACTCAGGGTTCACCGGGGAGCTGTTTTTT; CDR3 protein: CASRDSGFTGELFF
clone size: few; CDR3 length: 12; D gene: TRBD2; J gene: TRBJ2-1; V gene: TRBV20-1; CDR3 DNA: TGCAGTGTGGCTAGCGGGTTCAATGAGCAGTTCTTC; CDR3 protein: CSVASGFNEQFF
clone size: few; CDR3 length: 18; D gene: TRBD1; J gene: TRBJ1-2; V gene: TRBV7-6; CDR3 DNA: TGTGCCAGCAGCTTGTCATCTTCAGGACAGGACCGACCACTAGGCTACACCTTC; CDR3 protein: CASSLSSSGQDRPLGYTF
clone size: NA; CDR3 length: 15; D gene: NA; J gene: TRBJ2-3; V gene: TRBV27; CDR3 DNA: TGTGCCAGCACCCACGAGGGTTGGGGCACAGATACGCAGTATTTT; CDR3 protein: CASTHEGWGTDTQYF
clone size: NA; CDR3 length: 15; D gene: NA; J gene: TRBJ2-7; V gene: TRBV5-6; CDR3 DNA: TGTGCCAGCAGCCCTTGGGCAGTCAGCTCCTACGAGCAGTACTTC; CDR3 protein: CASSPWAVSSYEQYF
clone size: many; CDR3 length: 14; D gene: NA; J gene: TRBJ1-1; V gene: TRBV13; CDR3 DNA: TGTGCCAGCAGCTTACGACAGTGGAAGACTGAAGCTTTCTTT; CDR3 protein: CASSLRQWKTEAFF
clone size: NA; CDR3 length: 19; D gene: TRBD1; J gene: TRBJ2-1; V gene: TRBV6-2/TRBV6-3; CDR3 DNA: TGTGCCAGCAGTTACAGAGACCGGGACAGGGATGCCCGTAGGACTGAGCAGTTCTTC; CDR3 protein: CASSYRDRDRDARRTEQFF
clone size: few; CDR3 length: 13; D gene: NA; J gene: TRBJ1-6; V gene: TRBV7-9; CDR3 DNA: TGTGCCAGCAGCTTAGAGGGGAATTCACCCCTCCACTTT; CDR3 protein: CASSLEGNSPLHF
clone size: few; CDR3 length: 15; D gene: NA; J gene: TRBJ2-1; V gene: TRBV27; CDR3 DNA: TGTGCCAGCAGTACGCGGGGGCACTCCTACAATGAGCAGTTCTTC; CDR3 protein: CASSTRGHSYNEQFF
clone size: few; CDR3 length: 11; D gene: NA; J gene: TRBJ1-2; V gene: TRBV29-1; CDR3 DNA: TGCAGCGTTGCGGGGAGGGATGGCTACACCTTC; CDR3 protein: CSVAGRDGYTF
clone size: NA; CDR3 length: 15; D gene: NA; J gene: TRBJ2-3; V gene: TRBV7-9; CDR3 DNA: TGTGCCAGCAGCTTTTCAGGGGCTGGCACAGATACGCAGTATTTT; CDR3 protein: CASSFSGAGTDTQYF
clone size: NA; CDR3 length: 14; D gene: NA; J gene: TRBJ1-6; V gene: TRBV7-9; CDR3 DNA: TGTGCCAGCAGCTTGGACCCAGGCCATTCACCCCTCCACTTT; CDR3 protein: CASSLDPGHSPLHF
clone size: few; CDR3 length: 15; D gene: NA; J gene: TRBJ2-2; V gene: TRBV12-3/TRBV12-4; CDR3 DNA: TGTGCCAGCAAGGGGGGTACAGGGGCTACCGGGGAGCTGTTTTTT; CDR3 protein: CASKGGTGATGELFF
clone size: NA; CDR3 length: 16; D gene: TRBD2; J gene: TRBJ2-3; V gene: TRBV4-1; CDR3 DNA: TGCGCCAGCAGCCAACCTAGGACTAGTCGCCAAGATACGCAGTATTTT; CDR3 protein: CASSQPRTSRQDTQYF
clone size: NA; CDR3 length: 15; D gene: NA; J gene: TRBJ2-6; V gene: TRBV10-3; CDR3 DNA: TGTGCCATCAGTTCCGGGAGCTCTGGGGCCAACGTCCTGACTTTC; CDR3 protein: CAISSGSSGANVLTF
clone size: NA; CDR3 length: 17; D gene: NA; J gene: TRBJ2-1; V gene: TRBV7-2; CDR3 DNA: TGTGCCAGCATTGGGCAGGCCCCTCCTTACGCTTACAATGAGCAGTTCTTC; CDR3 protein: CASIGQAPPYAYNEQFF
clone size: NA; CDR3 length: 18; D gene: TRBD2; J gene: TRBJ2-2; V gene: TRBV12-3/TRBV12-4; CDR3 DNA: TGTGCCAGCAGTTTCTCGAGGGGGGCTAGCGGGAGTCCCGGGGAGCTGTTTTTT; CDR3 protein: CASSFSRGASGSPGELFF
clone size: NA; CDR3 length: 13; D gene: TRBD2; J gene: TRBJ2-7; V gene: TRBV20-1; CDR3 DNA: TGCGGGGGGAGGGTAGCGGCAACCTACGAGCAGTACTTC; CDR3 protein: CGGRVAATYEQYF
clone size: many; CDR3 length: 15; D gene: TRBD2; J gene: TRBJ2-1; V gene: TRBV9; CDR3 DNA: TGTGCCAGCAGCCCAAATAGCGGGAGGGTAAATGAGCAGTTCTTC; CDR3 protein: CASSPNSGRVNEQFF
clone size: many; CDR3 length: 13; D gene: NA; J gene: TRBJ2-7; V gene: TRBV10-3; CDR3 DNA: TGTGCCATCAACCCGGGACCGCCAAGAGAGCAGTACTTC; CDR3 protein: CAINPGPPREQYF
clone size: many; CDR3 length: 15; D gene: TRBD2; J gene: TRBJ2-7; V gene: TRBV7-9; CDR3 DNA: TGTGCCAGCAGCTTAGAGCCCGCGGGAGTCGATGAGCAGTACTTC; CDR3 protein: CASSLEPAGVDEQYF
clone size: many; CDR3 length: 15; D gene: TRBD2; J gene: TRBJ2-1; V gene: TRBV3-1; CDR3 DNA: TGTGCCAGCAGCCCGCGCAGGGACTATTACAATGAGCAGTTCTTC; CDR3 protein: CASSPRRDYYNEQFF
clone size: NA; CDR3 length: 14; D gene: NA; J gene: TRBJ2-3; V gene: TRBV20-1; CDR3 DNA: TGCAGTGCTAGAGGTCAGGTTCGCGTAGATACGCAGTATTTT; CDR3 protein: CSARGQVRVDTQYF
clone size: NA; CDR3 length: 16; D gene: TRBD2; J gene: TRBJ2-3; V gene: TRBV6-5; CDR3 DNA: TGTGCCAGCAGTTACTCTTTAGCGGGGAGCACAGATACGCAGTATTTT; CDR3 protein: CASSYSLAGSTDTQYF
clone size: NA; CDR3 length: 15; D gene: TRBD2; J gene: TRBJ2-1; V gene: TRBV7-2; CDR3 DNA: TGTGCCAGCAGCTCGCGGACTAGCGGGATAAGGGAGCAGTTCTTC; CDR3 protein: CASSSRTSGIREQFF
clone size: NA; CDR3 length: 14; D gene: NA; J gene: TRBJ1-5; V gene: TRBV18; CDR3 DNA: TGTGCCAGCTCACCACAGACAGTGAGGCAGCCCCAGCATTTT; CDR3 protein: CASSPQTVRQPQHF
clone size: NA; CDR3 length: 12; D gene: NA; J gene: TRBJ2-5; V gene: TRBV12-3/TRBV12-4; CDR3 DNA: TGTGCCAGCCGAAGGCAGACGGAGACCCAGTACTTC; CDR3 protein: CASRRQTETQYF
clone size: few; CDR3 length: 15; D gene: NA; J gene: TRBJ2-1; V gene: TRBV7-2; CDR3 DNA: TGTGCCAGCACCACTCGGTACGGCTCCTACAATGAGCAGTTCTTC; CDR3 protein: CASTTRYGSYNEQFF
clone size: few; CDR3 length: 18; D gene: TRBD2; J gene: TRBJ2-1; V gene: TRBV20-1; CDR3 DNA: TGCAGTGCTAGATATCAGACTAGCGGCGCACAGGTCCACAATGAGCAGTTCTTC; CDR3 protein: CSARYQTSGAQVHNEQFF
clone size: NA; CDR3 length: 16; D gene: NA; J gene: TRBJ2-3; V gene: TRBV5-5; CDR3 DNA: TGTGCCAGCAGCTTGAGGCCTTCTTATTGGACAGATACGCAGTATTTT; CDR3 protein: CASSLRPSYWTDTQYF
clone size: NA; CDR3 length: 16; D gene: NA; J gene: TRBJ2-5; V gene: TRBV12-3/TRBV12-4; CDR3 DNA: TGTGCCAGCAGTCCTAAACTCGGACTCGCAAGGTTACCCCAGTACTTC; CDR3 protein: CASSPKLGLARLPQYF
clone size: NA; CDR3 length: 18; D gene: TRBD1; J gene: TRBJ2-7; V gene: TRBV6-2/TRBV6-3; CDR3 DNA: TGTGCCAGCAGTTCCATGATGAACAGGGGAATAGACTACTACGAGCAGTACTTC; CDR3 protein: CASSSMMNRGIDYYEQYF
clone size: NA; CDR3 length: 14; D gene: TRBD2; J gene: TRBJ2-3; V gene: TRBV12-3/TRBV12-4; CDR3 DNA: TGTGCCAGCAGTTCACGGGGGGGCCTAGATACGCAGTATTTT; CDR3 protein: CASSSRGGLDTQYF